The 28 T cell receptor beta chains in this list originate from one sample, sequenced in a study of blood T cell repertoires in COVID-19. Sequencing was performed with immunoSEQ multiplex PCR; in TCRdb, only in-frame clones are kept and a portion is missing. The sample includes roughly 42,000 clones, 87% of them seen just once. Sequencing was done on a sample of peripheral blood. The source is a man aged 55 to 70 with acute or convalescent COVID-19.

The CDR3 DNA is TGTGCCAGCAGCGTGGGCGGCGGGACCGGGGAGCTGTTTTTT. Its translation is CASSVGGGTGELFF. The gene calls are TRBV9 and TRBJ2-2; D is perhaps TRBD2 (5 bases). Trimming took 2 bases from V and 5 from J, leaving 10 bases between them. Looked up from germline, CDR1 is SGDLS and CDR2 is YYNGEE. The CDR3 is 14 residues long.

As regards this clone: One end of the junction varies from germline; a read error may be responsible. The J gene is TRBJ2-3, the V gene TRBV7-7; possible D gene TRBD2, 6 bases. The CDR3 consists of 16 residues. CDR1 SSHAT and CDR2 FNYEAQ come from the germline V gene (reference sequence). Written as DNA, the CDR3 is TGTGCTAGCAGCCTCTACCCGGGACTCGGCACAGATACGCAGTATTTT. Encoded protein: CASSLYPGLGTDTQYF.

This rearrangement joins TRBV7-9 to TRBJ2-3, with TRBD2 matching 9 bases. The CDR3 length is 16 residues. V gave up 3 bases and J gave up 1 base; unmatched junction bases: 5. Germline V CDR1 and CDR2: SEHNR, FQNEAQ (reference sequence). In DNA, the CDR3 is TGTGCCAGCAGCTTTGTGGCTAGCGGGGGCACAGATACGCAGTATTTT. This gives the protein CASSFVASGGTDTQYF.

The chain couples TRBV11-2 to TRBJ1-1; no definite D call. The CDR3 has 14 residues. Between the trimmed V and J ends, which lost 1 base and 5 bases, there was a span of 11 bases. CDR1 is SGHAT, CDR2 FQNNGV, per germline. The CDR3: CASSLVEDGTEAFF. CDR3 nucleotide sequence: TGTGCCAGCAGCTTAGTGGAGGATGGGACTGAAGCTTTCTTT.

This chain joins TRBV23-1 and TRBJ1-1; 7 bases are a match to TRBD1. TRBV23-1 is an ORF for which the function is uncertain. With V trimmed by 10 bases and J by 4 bases, 18 bases remained unmatched. The CDR3 contains 16 residues. Written as DNA, the CDR3 is TGCGCCATCCCTCGGGACAGATCGATCGGAGGCACTGAAGCTTTCTTT. This sequence encodes CAIPRDRSIGGTEAFF.

The genes are TRBV12-5 and TRBJ1-1; D perhaps matches TRBD1 (6 bases). Germline CDR1 reads LGHNT; CDR2 reads FRNRAP. The V gene lost 6 bases and the J gene lost 1 base, with 15 bases spanning the gap. CDR3 length: 15 amino acids. CDR3 DNA sequence: TGTGCTAGTGGCCACCTGAGAGGGGGGAACACTGAAGCTTTCTTT. Translated: CASGHLRGGNTEAFF. The entire variable domain, with the rest obtained from reference TRBV12-5 and TRBJ1-1, is as follows: DARVTQTPRHKVTEMGQEVTMRCQPILGHNTVFWYRQTMMQGLELLAYFRNRAPLDDSGMPKDRFSAEMPDATLATLKIQPSEPRDSAVYFCASGHLRGGNTEAFFGQGTRLTVV.

The chain links TRBV10-3 to TRBJ1-1; D is unresolved. The CDR3 consists of 16 residues. From germline, CDR1 is ENHRY and CDR2 SYGVKD. The ends were cut back, 1 base at V and 6 bases at J, with 18 bases in the middle. CDR3 sequence reads: CAISELEGKSGSEAFF. The CDR3 bases are TGTGCCATCAGTGAGTTAGAGGGAAAGAGCGGCTCTGAAGCTTTCTTT.

The genes are TRBV6-2 or TRBV6-3 and TRBJ2-1; 7 nucleotides align to TRBD2. The CDR3 loop spans 16 amino acids. Germline trimming cut 2 bases from V and 4 bases from J; bases unmatched to any gene: 8. The germline CDR1 and CDR2 sequences are MNHEY and SVGEGT. The CDR3 coding sequence is TGTGCCAGCAGTTACCCCGGGGTAGCGGGTTACAATGAGCAGTTCTTC. Encoded protein: CASSYPGVAGYNEQFF.

V gene TRBV19 combines with J gene TRBJ1-5, with TRBD1 matching over 8 bases. The CDR3 extends over 13 amino acids. Germline CDR1 LNHDA, CDR2 SQIVND (reference sequence). The V segment lost 5 bases and the J segment 6 bases; nucleotides outside the gene matches: 3. The CDR3 region is CASSLGTGQPQHF. The DNA of the CDR3 is TGTGCCAGTAGTCTGGGGACAGGTCAGCCCCAGCATTTT.

The J gene is TRBJ1-2, the V gene TRBV9; D is unclear. This CDR3 region has 16 residues. Germline values: CDR1 SGDLS, CDR2 YYNGEE. V was pared by 0 bases and J by 0 bases, with 12 bases between. This CDR3 reads CASSVERSTTNYGYTF. Written as DNA, the CDR3 is TGTGCCAGCAGCGTAGAAAGATCGACAACTAACTATGGCTACACCTTC.

The chain uses TRBV13 and TRBJ2-3; 8 bases agree with TRBD1. The CDR3 is made up of 14 amino acids. From germline, CDR1 is PRHDT and CDR2 FYEKMQ (reference sequence). J lost 5 bases, V lost 5 bases, and 6 bases had no gene match. CDR3 in amino acids: CASSQTGVVDTQYF. CDR3 nucleotides: TGTGCCAGCAGCCAGACAGGGGTAGTAGATACGCAGTATTTT. The entire variable domain, with the rest obtained from reference TRBV13 and TRBJ2-3, is as follows: AAGVIQSPRHLIKEKRETATLKCYPIPRHDTVYWYQQGPGQDPQFLISFYEKMQSDKGSIPDRFSAQQFSDYHSELNMSSLELGDSALYFCASSQTGVVDTQYFGPGTRLTVL.

The chain uses TRBV7-8 and TRBJ2-7; tentatively, D is TRBD1 (6 bases). The V gene lost 5 bases and the J gene lost 3 bases, with 14 bases spanning the gap. CDR3 length: 14 residues. Looked up from germline, CDR1 is SGHVS and CDR2 is FQNEAQ. Here the CDR3 reads CASSTRTENYEQYF. The CDR3 DNA follows: TGTGCCAGCAGCACCCGGACAGAAAACTACGAGCAGTACTTC. The full variable domain, completed using reference TRBV7-8 and TRBJ2-7, is GAGVSQSPRYKVAKRGQDVALRCDPISGHVSLFWYQQALGQGPEFLTYFQNEAQLDKSGLPSDRFFAERPEGSVSTLKIQRTQQEDSAVYLCASSTRTENYEQYFGPGTRLTVT.

This chain uses TRBV7-8 with TRBJ1-5; 10 bases agree with TRBD1. V lost 2 bases, J lost 0 bases, and 7 bases stayed unmatched. CDR3 length equals 18 residues. Per the germline V gene, CDR1 is SGHVS and CDR2 is FQNEAQ. CDR3 coding DNA: TGTGCCAGCAGCTTATCGGGACAGGGGATCTATAGCAATCAGCCCCAGCATTTT. Protein product: CASSLSGQGIYSNQPQHF. Complete variable domain (other parts from reference TRBV7-8 and TRBJ1-5): GAGVSQSPRYKVAKRGQDVALRCDPISGHVSLFWYQQALGQGPEFLTYFQNEAQLDKSGLPSDRFFAERPEGSVSTLKIQRTQQEDSAVYLCASSLSGQGIYSNQPQHFGDGTRLSIL.

The CDR3, as DNA: TGTGCCAGCAGTCCCTATAGACCGCCGCCGGGGGGCTACACCTTC. Residues: CASSPYRPPPGGYTF. V is TRBV16 and J is TRBJ1-2; D call uncertain. Looked up from germline, CDR1 is KGHSY and CDR2 is FQNENV. This CDR3 spans 15 amino acids. Trimming took 6 bases from V and 8 from J, leaving 22 bases between them.

J is TRBJ2-4 and V is TRBV30; perhaps TRBD1 as D (5 bases). The CDR3 totals 13 residues. Looked up from germline, CDR1 is GTSNPN and CDR2 is SVGIG (reference sequence). Trimming shortened V by 5 bases and J by 6 bases, and 14 bases separated the two germline ends. CDR3 residues: CAWSLDNLNIQYF. CDR3 bases: TGTGCCTGGTCGTTGGACAACTTAAACATTCAGTACTTC.

This clone appeared once. V gene TRBV7-9 combines with J gene TRBJ1-1; 7 bases match TRBD1. Looked up from germline, CDR1 is SEHNR and CDR2 is FQNEAQ (reference sequence). V dropped 2 bases and J dropped 12; count of bases not matched to a gene: 6. This CDR3 has 12 amino acids. This chain's CDR3 is CASSLTGVTTFF. CDR3 in DNA: TGTGCCAGCAGCTTAACAGGGGTTACAACTTTCTTT.

The gene calls are TRBV10-3 and TRBJ2-5; D might be TRBD2 (6 bases). The CDR3 consists of 17 residues. Per germline, CDR1 ENHRY and CDR2 SYGVKD. Deletions cut 4 bases from V and 7 bases from J, with 25 bases between. CDR3 DNA sequence: TGTGCCATCAGTGGAGGGAATCGGGGCAGGGAGGTGGGGACCCAGTACTTC. Protein product: CAISGGNRGREVGTQYF.

The gene calls are TRBV25-1 and TRBJ1-2; no firm D call. V shed 3 bases and J shed 5 bases, with 13 bases lying between them. This CDR3 region has 14 residues. Germline assignment: CDR1 MGHDK and CDR2 SYGVNS. The CDR3 DNA follows: TGTGCCAGCAGTGACCCTGGACCGGGGTATGGCTACACCTTC. Protein product: CASSDPGPGYGYTF.

The J gene is TRBJ1-2, the V gene TRBV11-2, with 7 bases identical to TRBD1. The germline V gene has CDR1 SGHAT and CDR2 FQNNGV. The CDR3 has 15 residues. Trimming at V came to 1 base and at J to 8 bases, leaving 10 bases not matched to a gene. CDR3 sequence (DNA): TGTGCCAGCAGCTTAGGGGACAGCAGAATTTACGGCTACACCTTC. Protein sequence: CASSLGDSRIYGYTF.

The rearrangement uses TRBV5-4 and TRBJ1-1; maybe TRBD1 (6 bases). The ends were cut back, 2 bases at V and 4 bases at J, with 18 bases in the middle. This CDR3 is built from 16 residues. Germline CDR1 SGHNT, CDR2 YYREEE (reference sequence). The CDR3 region is CASSFNLGTKITEAFF. CDR3 sequence (DNA): TGTGCCAGCAGCTTTAATTTAGGGACAAAAATCACTGAAGCTTTCTTT.

The genes are TRBV19 and TRBJ1-1, with TRBD1 identical over 7 bases. Germline V gene lookup returns CDR1 LNHDA and CDR2 SQIVND (reference sequence). V lost 9 bases to trimming and J lost 0 bases; unmatched junction nucleotides: 7. The CDR3 runs 14 residues. The CDR3 spells CASQSGTVNTEAFF. CDR3 DNA sequence: TGTGCCAGCCAATCCGGGACAGTGAACACTGAAGCTTTCTTT.

The chain recombines TRBV10-2 with TRBJ2-3, with 12 positions matching TRBD1. The CDR3 is made up of 17 amino acids. The trim removed 2 bases at V and 4 bases at J, leaving 7 bases unmatched. CDR1 is WSHSY and CDR2 is SAAADI in the germline V gene. Here the CDR3 reads CASSEPRGDRGPDTQYF. As DNA, the CDR3 is TGCGCCAGCAGTGAGCCTCGGGGGGACAGGGGGCCAGATACGCAGTATTTT.

The J gene is TRBJ2-3, the V gene TRBV5-1, with TRBD1 identical over 7 bases. The CDR3 length is 15 residues. V gave up 7 bases and J gave up 6 bases; unmatched junction bases: 14. Germline V gene data show CDR1 as SGHRS and CDR2 as YFSETQ. CDR3 coding DNA: TGCGCCAGCCTACCGTTCCCGGGACAGTCGGATACGCAGTATTTT. Its protein is CASLPFPGQSDTQYF. The complete variable domain, with remaining parts taken from reference TRBV5-1 and TRBJ2-3, reads KAGVTQTPRYLIKTRGQQVTLSCSPISGHRSVSWYQQTPGQGLQFLFEYFSETQRNKGNFPGRFSGRQFSNSRSEMNVSTLELGDSALYLCASLPFPGQSDTQYFGPGTRLTVL.

In nucleotides, the CDR3 is TGCAGCGTCGGACGGACAGGGAGATTAATGGTCCAAGAGACCCAGTACTTC. This sequence encodes CSVGRTGRLMVQETQYF. The V call is TRBV29-1, the J call TRBJ2-5, with 8 bases matching TRBD1. In germline, CDR1 is SQVTM, CDR2 ANQGSEA. V shed 6 bases, J shed 1 base, and the junction held 16 bases outside the gene matches. The CDR3 contains 17 residues.

The chain uses TRBV2 and TRBJ1-2, with TRBD1 identical over 8 bases. Unmatched junction bases numbered 5, after V lost 1 base and J lost 4 bases. CDR1 is SNHLY and CDR2 is FYNNEI in the germline V gene. The CDR3 sequence is 15 residues long. The CDR3 DNA reads as TGTGCCAGCAGTGAAGTTGGACAGGGCGGCTATGGCTACACCTTC. Encoded protein: CASSEVGQGGYGYTF. Variable domain in full (rest from reference TRBV2 and TRBJ1-2): EPEVTQTPSHQVTQMGQEVILRCVPISNHLYFYWYRQILGQKVEFLVSFYNNEISEKSEIFDDQFSVERPDGSNFTLKIRSTKLEDSAMYFCASSEVGQGGYGYTFGSGTRLTVV.

This clone was counted a single time. V and J are TRBV19 and TRBJ1-1, with 8 positions matching TRBD1. From germline, CDR1 is LNHDA and CDR2 SQIVND (reference sequence). The CDR3 has 15 residues. V was clipped by 7 bases and J by 6 bases; unmatched bases: 13. Here the CDR3 reads CASNDGQGPDAEAFF. The CDR3 nucleotides read TGTGCCAGTAATGATGGACAGGGTCCGGATGCTGAAGCTTTCTTT. Complete variable domain (other parts from reference TRBV19 and TRBJ1-1): DGGITQSPKYLFRKEGQNVTLSCEQNLNHDAMYWYRQDPGQGLRLIYYSQIVNDFQKGDIAEGYSVSREKKESFPLTVTSAQKNPTAFYLCASNDGQGPDAEAFFGQGTRLTVV.

The table lists this clone with a few counts. The rearrangement joins TRBV12-3 or TRBV12-4 to TRBJ2-2, with no clear D. CDR3 size: 11 residues. V gave up 6 bases and J gave up 7 bases, with 6 bases separating them. This chain's CDR3 is CASSPGGELFF. As DNA, the CDR3 is TGTGCCAGCAGCCCCGGCGGGGAGCTGTTTTTT.

The chain combines TRBV9 with TRBJ2-5; D is possibly TRBD2 (5 bases). The CDR3 sequence is 15 residues long. V shed 3 bases and J shed 4 bases, with 16 bases lying between them. CDR1 is SGDLS, CDR2 YYNGEE, per germline. As DNA, the CDR3 is TGTGCCAGCAGCGCTAGCCCCGACCCCATAGAGACCCAGTACTTC. It specifies CASSASPDPIETQYF.